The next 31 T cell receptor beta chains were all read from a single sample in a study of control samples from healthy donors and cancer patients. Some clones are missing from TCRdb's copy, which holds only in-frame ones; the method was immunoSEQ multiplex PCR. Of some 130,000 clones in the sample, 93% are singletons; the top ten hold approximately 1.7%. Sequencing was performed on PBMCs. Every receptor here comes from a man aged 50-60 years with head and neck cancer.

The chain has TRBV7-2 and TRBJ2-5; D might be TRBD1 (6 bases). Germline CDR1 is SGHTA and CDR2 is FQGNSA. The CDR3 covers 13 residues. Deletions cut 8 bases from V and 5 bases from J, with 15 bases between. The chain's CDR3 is CASAHRAMETQYF. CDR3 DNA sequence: TGTGCCAGCGCCCACAGGGCAATGGAGACCCAGTACTTC.

The CDR3 loop is CARGGRSYGYTF. The CDR3 DNA reads TGTGCCCGAGGGGGACGGTCCTATGGCTACACCTTC. The genes are TRBV30 and TRBJ1-2; a possible D gene is TRBD1 (6 bases). Trimming took off 8 bases at V and 4 bases at J, with 14 bases between the two ends. The CDR3 is 12 amino acids. CDR1 and CDR2 (germline): GTSNPN, SVGIG (reference sequence).

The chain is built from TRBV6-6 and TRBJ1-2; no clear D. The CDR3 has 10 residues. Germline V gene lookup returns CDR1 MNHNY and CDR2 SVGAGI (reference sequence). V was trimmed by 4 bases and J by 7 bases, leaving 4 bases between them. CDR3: CASSSGGYTF. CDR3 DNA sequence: TGTGCCAGCAGTTCCGGTGGCTACACCTTC.

The CDR3 DNA reads as TGCGCCAGCAGCTCCTCTCCCCGGGAGACGTTTTCAGATACGCAGTATTTT. This codes for CASSSSPRETFSDTQYF. The chain carries TRBV5-1 and TRBJ2-3; TRBD2 might be the D (6 bases). Germline CDR1 and CDR2: SGHRS and YFSETQ. V lost 3 bases to trimming and J lost 4 bases, with 21 bases between them. This CDR3 contains 17 residues.

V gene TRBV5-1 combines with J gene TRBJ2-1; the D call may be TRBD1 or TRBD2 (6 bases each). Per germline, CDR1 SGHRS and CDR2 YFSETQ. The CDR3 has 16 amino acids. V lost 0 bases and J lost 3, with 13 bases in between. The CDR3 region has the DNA TGCGCCAGCAGCTTGGCTCCGGGGGCTCTCTACAATGAGCAGTTCTTC. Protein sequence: CASSLAPGALYNEQFF. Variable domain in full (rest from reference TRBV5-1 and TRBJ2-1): KAGVTQTPRYLIKTRGQQVTLSCSPISGHRSVSWYQQTPGQGLQFLFEYFSETQRNKGNFPGRFSGRQFSNSRSEMNVSTLELGDSALYLCASSLAPGALYNEQFFGPGTRLTVL.

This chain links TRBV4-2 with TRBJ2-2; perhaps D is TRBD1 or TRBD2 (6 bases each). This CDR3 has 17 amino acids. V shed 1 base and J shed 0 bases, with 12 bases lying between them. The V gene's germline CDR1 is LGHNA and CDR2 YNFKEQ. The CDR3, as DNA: TGTGCCAGCAGCCAAGCCCCGGGGGCCGCGAACACCGGGGAGCTGTTTTTT. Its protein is CASSQAPGAANTGELFF.

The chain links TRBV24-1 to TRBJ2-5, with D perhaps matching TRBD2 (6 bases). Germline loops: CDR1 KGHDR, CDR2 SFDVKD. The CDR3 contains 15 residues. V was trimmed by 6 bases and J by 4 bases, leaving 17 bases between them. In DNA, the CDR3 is TGTGCCACCAGTTTCAGCGGGTTAGGCTCAGAGACCCAGTACTTC. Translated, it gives CATSFSGLGSETQYF.

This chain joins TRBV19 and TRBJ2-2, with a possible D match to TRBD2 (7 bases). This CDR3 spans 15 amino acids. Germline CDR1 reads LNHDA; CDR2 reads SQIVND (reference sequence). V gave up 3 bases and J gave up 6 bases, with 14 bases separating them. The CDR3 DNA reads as TGTGCCAGTAGTATGGGCCGGGGGGCTGCCGGGGAGCTGTTTTTT. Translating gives CASSMGRGAAGELFF.

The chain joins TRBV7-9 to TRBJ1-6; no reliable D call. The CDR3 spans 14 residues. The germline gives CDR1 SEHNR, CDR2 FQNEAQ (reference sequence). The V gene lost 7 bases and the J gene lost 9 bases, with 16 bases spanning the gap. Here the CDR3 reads CASTAFGVSSPLHF. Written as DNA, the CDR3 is TGTGCCAGCACGGCGTTTGGGGTGAGTTCACCCCTCCACTTT.

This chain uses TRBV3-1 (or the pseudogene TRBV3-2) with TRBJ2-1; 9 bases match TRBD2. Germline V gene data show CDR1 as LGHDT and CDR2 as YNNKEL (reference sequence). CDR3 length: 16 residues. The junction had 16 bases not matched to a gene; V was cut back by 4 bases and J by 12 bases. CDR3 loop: CASSPSQLAGPVGQFF. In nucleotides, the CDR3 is TGTGCCAGCAGCCCATCACAGCTAGCGGGGCCCGTAGGGCAGTTCTTC.

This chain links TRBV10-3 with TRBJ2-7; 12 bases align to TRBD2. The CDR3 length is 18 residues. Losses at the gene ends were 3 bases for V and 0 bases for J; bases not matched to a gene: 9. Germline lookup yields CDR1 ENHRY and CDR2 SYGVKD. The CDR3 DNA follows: TGTGCCATCAGTGACCCGACTAGCGGGAGCAGCCCCTCCTACGAGCAGTACTTC. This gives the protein CAISDPTSGSSPSYEQYF.

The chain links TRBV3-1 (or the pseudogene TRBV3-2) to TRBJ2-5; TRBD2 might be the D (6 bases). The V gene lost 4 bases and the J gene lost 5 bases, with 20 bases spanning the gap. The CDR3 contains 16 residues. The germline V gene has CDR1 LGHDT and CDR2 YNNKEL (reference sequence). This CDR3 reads CASSLSLRDPVETQYF. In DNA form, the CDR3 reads TGTGCCAGCAGCCTAAGTCTGCGGGACCCGGTGGAGACCCAGTACTTC.

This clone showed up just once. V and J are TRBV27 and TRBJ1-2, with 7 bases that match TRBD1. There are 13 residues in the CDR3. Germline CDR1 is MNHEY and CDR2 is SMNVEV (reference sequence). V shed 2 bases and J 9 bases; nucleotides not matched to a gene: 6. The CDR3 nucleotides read TGTGCCAGCAGTTTAATGGGACAGATCAGCTACACCTTC. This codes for CASSLMGQISYTF.

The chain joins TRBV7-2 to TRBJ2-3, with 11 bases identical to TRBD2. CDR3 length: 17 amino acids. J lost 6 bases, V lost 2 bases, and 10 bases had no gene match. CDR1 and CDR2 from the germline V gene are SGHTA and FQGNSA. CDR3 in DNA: TGTGCCAGCAGCTTATTAGGACTAGCGGGCGTTCGCGATACGCAGTATTTT. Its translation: CASSLLGLAGVRDTQYF.

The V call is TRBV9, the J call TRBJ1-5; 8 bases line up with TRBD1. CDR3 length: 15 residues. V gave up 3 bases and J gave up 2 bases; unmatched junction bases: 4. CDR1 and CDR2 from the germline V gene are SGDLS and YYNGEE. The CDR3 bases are TGTGCCAGCAGCGCCACGGGACAGGGCAATCAGCCCCAGCATTTT. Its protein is CASSATGQGNQPQHF.

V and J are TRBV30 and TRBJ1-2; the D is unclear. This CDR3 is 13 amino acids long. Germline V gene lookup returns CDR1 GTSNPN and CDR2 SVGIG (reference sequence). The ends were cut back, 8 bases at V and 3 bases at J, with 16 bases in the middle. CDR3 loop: CAEEMKWDYGYTF. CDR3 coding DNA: TGTGCCGAAGAGATGAAATGGGACTATGGCTACACCTTC.

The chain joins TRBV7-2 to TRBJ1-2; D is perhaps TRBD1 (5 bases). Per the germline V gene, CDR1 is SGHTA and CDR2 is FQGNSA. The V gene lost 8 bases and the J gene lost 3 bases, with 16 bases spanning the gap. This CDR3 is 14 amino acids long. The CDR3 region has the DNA TGTGCCAGCCTGCCCTACGGGGGTTACTATGGCTACACCTTC. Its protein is CASLPYGGYYGYTF.

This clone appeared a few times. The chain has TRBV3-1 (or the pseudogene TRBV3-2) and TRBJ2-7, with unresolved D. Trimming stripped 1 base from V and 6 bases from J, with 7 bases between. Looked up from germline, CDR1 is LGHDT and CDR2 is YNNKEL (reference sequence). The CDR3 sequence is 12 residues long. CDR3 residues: CASSQGFPEQYF. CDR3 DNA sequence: TGTGCCAGCAGCCAAGGATTCCCCGAGCAGTACTTC.

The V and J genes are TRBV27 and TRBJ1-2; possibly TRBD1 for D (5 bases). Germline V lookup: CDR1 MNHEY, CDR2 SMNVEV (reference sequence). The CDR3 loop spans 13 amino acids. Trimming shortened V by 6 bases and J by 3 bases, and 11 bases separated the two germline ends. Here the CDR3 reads CASSGRGDYGYTF. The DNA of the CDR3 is TGTGCCAGCAGCGGGAGGGGAGACTATGGCTACACCTTC.

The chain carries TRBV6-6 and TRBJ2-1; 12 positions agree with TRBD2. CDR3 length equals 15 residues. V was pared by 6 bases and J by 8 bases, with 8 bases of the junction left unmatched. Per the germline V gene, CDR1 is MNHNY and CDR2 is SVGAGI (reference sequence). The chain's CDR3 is CASRRLAGAEYEQFF. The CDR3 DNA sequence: TGTGCCAGCAGACGACTAGCGGGGGCTGAGTATGAGCAGTTCTTC.

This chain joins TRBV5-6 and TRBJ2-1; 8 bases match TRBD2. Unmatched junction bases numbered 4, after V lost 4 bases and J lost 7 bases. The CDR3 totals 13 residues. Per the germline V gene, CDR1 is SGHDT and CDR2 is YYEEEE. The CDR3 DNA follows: TGTGCCAGCAGCCCTCGCGGGAGGAATGAGCAGTTCTTC. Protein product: CASSPRGRNEQFF. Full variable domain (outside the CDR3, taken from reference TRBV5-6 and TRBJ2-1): DAGVTQSPTHLIKTRGQQVTLRCSPKSGHDTVSWYQQALGQGPQFIFQYYEEEERQRGNFPDRFSGHQFPNYSSELNVNALLLGDSALYLCASSPRGRNEQFFGPGTRLTVL.

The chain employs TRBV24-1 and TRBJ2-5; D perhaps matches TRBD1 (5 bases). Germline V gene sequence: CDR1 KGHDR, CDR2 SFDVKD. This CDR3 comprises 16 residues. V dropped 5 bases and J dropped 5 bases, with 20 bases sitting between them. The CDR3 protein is CATSVTTLQARETQYF. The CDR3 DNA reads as TGTGCCACCAGTGTTACTACGCTACAGGCCCGGGAGACCCAGTACTTC.

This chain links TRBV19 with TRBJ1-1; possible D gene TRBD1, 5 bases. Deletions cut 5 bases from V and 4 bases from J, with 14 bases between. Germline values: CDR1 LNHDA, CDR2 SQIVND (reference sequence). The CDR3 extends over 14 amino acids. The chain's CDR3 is CASSPGGGFTEAFF. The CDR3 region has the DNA TGTGCCAGTAGTCCGGGGGGAGGATTCACTGAAGCTTTCTTT.

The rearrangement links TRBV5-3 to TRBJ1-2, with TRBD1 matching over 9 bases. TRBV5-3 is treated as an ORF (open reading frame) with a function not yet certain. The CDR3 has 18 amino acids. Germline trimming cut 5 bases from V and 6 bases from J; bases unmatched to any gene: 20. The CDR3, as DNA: TGTGCCAGAAGTCTACCTCTTGCTCACAGGGGGCGGGTCCATGGCTACACCTTC. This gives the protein CARSLPLAHRGRVHGYTF.

The CDR3 DNA reads as TGCGCCAGCCGACCGGGAGCCGAACCACCCCTCCACTTT. As protein: CASRPGAEPPLHF. V gene TRBV5-1 combines with J gene TRBJ1-6; no clear D gene. V was clipped by 7 bases and J by 11 bases, with 16 bases between them. The CDR3 is made up of 13 amino acids. The germline gives CDR1 SGHRS, CDR2 YFSETQ.

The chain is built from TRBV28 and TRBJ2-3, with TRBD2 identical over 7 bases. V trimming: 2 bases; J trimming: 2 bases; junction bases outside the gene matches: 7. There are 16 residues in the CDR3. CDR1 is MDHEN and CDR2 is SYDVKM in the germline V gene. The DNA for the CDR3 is TGTGCCAGCAGTTTAGCAGCGGGGCGACCCACAGATACGCAGTATTTT. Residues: CASSLAAGRPTDTQYF.

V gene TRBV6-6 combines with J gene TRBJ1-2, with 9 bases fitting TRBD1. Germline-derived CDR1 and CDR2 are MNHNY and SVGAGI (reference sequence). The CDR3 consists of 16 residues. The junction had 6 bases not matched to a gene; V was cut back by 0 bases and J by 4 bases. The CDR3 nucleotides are TGTGCCAGCAGTTACTCTTGGGACAGGGCGGTCTATGGCTACACCTTC. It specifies CASSYSWDRAVYGYTF.

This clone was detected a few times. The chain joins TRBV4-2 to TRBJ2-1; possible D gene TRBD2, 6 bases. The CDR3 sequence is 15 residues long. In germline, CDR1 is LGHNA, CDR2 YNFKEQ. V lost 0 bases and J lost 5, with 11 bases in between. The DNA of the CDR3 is TGTGCCAGCAGCCAAGATCAGGAGGGACACAATGAGCAGTTCTTC. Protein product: CASSQDQEGHNEQFF.

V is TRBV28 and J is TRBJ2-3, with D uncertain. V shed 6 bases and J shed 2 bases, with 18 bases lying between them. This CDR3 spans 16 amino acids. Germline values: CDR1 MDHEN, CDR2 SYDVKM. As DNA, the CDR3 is TGTGCCAGCAGCCCGCCCCTTCCTGGGGACACAGATACGCAGTATTTT. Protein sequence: CASSPPLPGDTDTQYF. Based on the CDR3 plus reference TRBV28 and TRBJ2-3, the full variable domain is DVKVTQSSRYLVKRTGEKVFLECVQDMDHENMFWYRQDPGLGLRLIYFSYDVKMKEKGDIPEGYSVSREKKERFSLILESASTNQTSMYLCASSPPLPGDTDTQYFGPGTRLTVL.

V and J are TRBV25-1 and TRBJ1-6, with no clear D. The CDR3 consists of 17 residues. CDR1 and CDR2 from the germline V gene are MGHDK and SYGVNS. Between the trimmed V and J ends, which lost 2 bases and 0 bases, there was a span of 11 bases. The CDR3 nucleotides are TGTGCCAGCAGTGAAGAGGCGGGTTCCTCCTATAATTCACCCCTCCACTTT. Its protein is CASSEEAGSSYNSPLHF.

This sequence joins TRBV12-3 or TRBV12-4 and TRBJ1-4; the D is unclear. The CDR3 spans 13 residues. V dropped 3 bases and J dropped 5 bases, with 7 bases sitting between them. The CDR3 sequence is CASSLGGNEKLFF. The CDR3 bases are TGTGCCAGCAGTTTGGGCGGGAATGAAAAACTGTTTTTT.